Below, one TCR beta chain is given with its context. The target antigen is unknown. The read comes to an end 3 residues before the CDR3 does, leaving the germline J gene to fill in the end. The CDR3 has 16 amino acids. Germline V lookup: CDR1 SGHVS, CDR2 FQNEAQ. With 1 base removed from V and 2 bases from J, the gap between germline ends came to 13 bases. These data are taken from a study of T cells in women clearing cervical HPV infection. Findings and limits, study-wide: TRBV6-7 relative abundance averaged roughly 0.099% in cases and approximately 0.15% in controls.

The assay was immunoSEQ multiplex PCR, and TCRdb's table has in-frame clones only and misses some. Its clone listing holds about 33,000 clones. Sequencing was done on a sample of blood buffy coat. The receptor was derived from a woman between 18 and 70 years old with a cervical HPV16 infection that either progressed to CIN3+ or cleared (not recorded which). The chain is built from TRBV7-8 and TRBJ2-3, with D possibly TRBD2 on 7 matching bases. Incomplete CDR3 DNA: TGTGCCAGCAGCTTAGAGGGGGGGTCGTTCACAGATACG. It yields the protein CASSLEGGSFTDT. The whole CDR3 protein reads CASSLEGGSFTDTQYF.